The 5 T cell receptor beta chains below all came from one sample that was sequenced in a study of blood T cell repertoires in COVID-19. Clones were sequenced by immunoSEQ multiplex PCR, and TCRdb holds only the in-frame ones, with some missing. This table holds 190,000 or so clones, approximately 87% found once. The sample consisted of peripheral blood. These receptors were obtained from an older woman with acute or convalescent COVID-19.

This sequence joins TRBV19 and TRBJ1-4, with D perhaps matching TRBD1 (5 bases). Looked up from germline, CDR1 is LNHDA and CDR2 is SQIVND (reference sequence). Trimming left V 7 bases short and J 7 bases short, with 19 bases between. This CDR3 contains 15 residues. This chain's CDR3 is CASTPRARVGEKLFF. The CDR3 DNA reads TGTGCCAGTACCCCAAGGGCCAGGGTTGGTGAAAAACTGTTTTTT.

V and J are TRBV20-1 and TRBJ2-2; D not certain. Germline V gene sequence: CDR1 DFQATT, CDR2 SNEGSKA (reference sequence). V was trimmed by 3 bases and J by 8 bases, leaving 7 bases between them. The CDR3 runs to 11 residues. The CDR3 loop reads CSARPEGELFF. The CDR3 bases are TGCAGTGCTAGGCCCGAGGGGGAGCTGTTTTTT.

V gene TRBV6-6 combines with J gene TRBJ1-6; D remains ambiguous. V lost 2 bases and J lost 10, with 9 bases in between. The germline gives CDR1 MNHNY, CDR2 SVGAGI (reference sequence). This CDR3 comprises 13 residues. CDR3 nucleotide sequence: TGTGCCAGCAGTTACACTGCGGTCTCACCCCTCCACTTT. Its protein product is CASSYTAVSPLHF.

The J gene is TRBJ2-7, the V gene TRBV7-9; 9 bases align to TRBD2. Looked up from germline, CDR1 is SEHNR and CDR2 is FQNEAQ (reference sequence). There are 14 residues in the CDR3. V was pared by 1 base and J by 3 bases, with 1 base of the junction left unmatched. The CDR3 protein is CASSLGAGGYEQYF. The CDR3 DNA follows: TGTGCCAGCAGCTTAGGAGCGGGAGGCTACGAGCAGTACTTC.

This clone showed up just a few times. The rearrangement joins TRBV2 to TRBJ2-5; TRBD1 is a possible D gene (6 bases). There are 15 residues in the CDR3. Trimming stripped 5 bases from V and 5 bases from J, with 18 bases between. CDR1 and CDR2 (germline): SNHLY, FYNNEI. In DNA, the CDR3 is TGTGCCAGCAGTTCCCCCGGGCTAACAGGGGAGACCCAGTACTTC. Protein: CASSSPGLTGETQYF. Together with reference TRBV2 and TRBJ2-5, the CDR3 gives the full variable domain: EPEVTQTPSHQVTQMGQEVILRCVPISNHLYFYWYRQILGQKVEFLVSFYNNEISEKSEIFDDQFSVERPDGSNFTLKIRSTKLEDSAMYFCASSSPGLTGETQYFGPGTRLLVL.